This note documents a single T cell receptor beta chain sequence. This entry comes from a study of blood T cell repertoires in COVID-19. The wider study: From the United States, Italy and Spain came samples of acute and convalescent COVID-19.

One Seattle source followed patients from active infection through their disease course. Germline CDR1 reads GTSNPN; CDR2 reads SVGIG (reference sequence). V lost 0 bases and J 8 bases, leaving 16 bases between the germline ends. The CDR3 loop spans 15 amino acids. Some clones are missing from TCRdb's copy, which holds only in-frame ones; the method was immunoSEQ multiplex PCR. The sample yields about 170,000 clones, 80% to 85% seen once. Sequenced material: peripheral blood. V usage is TRBV30 and J usage is TRBJ1-4; maybe TRBD1 (5 bases). The source of this sequence is a woman aged 70 to 79 with COVID-19, enrolled during active disease. The CDR3 DNA sequence: TGTGCCTGGAGTGTACCGCAGGGTGTGAGAGAAAAACTGTTTTTT. Its protein product is CAWSVPQGVREKLFF.